This TCR beta chain is drawn from a study of blood T cells in healthy people across ages. Next came a second PCR, run for roughly 6 to 11 cycles, which used a sample-barcoded 5' primer along with a J-beta primer mix. TCRdb used MiXCR to reprocess the 5' RACE reads, holding one entry per CDR3 protein. The table has roughly 560,000 distinct CDR3 sequences, less than 25% seen once. To note about this clonotype: At one end, the junction sequence differs from germline, possibly due to a read error.

CDR3 length: 16 residues. CDR1 and CDR2 from the germline V gene are SGHRS and YFSETQ. These data are also associated with another study on T cells of mothers and their children.

The sequence was collected from a boy between 5 and 17 years old in good health. Material for sequencing was blood. The chain uses TRBV5-1 and TRBJ2-1; D is ambiguous. This CDR3 is CASNLASLATDNEQFF. The CDR3 coding sequence is TGCGCCAGCAACTTGGCCTCCCTGGCGACCGACAATGAGCAGTTCTTC. The variable domain in full, completed from reference TRBV5-1 and TRBJ2-1, reads KAGVTQTPRYLIKTRGQQVTLSCSPISGHRSVSWYQQTPGQGLQFLFEYFSETQRNKGNFPGRFSGRQFSNSRSEMNVSTLELGDSALYLCASNLASLATDNEQFFGPGTRLTVL.